This TCR beta chain was recorded in a study of Graves' ophthalmopathy and Graves' hyperthyroidism. Using RNA transcripts, the TCR beta CDR3 regions were amplified. HTBI primers served in a first-round RT-PCR, which a second-round multiplex PCR followed. TCRdb recomputed calls from the multiplex PCR reads with MiXCR, one row per CDR3 protein. The sample carries approximately 330,000 distinct CDR3 sequences, about a sixth recorded once. Certain patients were not enrolled. These were patients with other autoimmune diseases, uncontrolled infections, pregnancy or lactation. V lost 1 base and J lost 0, with 6 bases in between. Germline V CDR1 and CDR2: MNHEY, SVGAGI. CDR3 length equals 14 residues. This clonotype was counted many times.

The gene calls are TRBV6-5 and TRBJ1-1; D not certain. The sequenced sample was peripheral blood. This receptor was taken from an adult man with Graves' ophthalmopathy. The CDR3 sequence: CASSYLSMNTEAFF. CDR3 coding DNA: TGTGCCAGCAGTTACTTGAGCATGAACACTGAAGCTTTCTTT.